The T cell receptor (beta chain) described here comes from a study of cytomegalovirus exposure and HLA in healthy donors. Study findings and constraints: In a later analysis, TCR beta V- and J-gene trimming was associated with a missense DCLRE1C variant. Reportedly, HLA-A and HLA-B alleles of most subjects were accurately predicted from TCR beta.

Vbeta (60) and Jbeta (13) primers were used in the PCR. Repertoires were generated with immunoSEQ multiplex PCR, while TCRdb's copy carries only in-frame clones and drops some. Of about 35,000 clones listed, roughly 78% are singletons. The germline gives CDR1 LGHNA, CDR2 YNFKEQ. V was pared by 0 bases and J by 7 bases, with 10 bases between. The CDR3 is made up of 15 amino acids. To note about this clone: Its cognate antigen is unknown.

What was sequenced was PBMCs. The source of this sequence is a male donor in good health and CMV-seronegative. The genes are TRBV4-2 and TRBJ1-6; D unresolved. In DNA form, the CDR3 reads TGTGCCAGCAGCCAAGATATGGGCAGCAATTCACCCCTCCACTTT. Protein sequence: CASSQDMGSNSPLHF.